This T cell receptor (beta chain) was sequenced during a study of blood T cell repertoires in COVID-19. TCRdb keeps only in-frame clones here, not all; method: immunoSEQ multiplex PCR. This sample has more than 200,000 clones, with around four fifths found just once. Sequencing was performed on peripheral blood. This clonotype was obtained from a man between 40 and 49 years old with acute or convalescent COVID-19.

CDR3 protein: CASSPASGGIEAFF. DNA for the CDR3: TGTGCCAGCTCACCGGCGTCAGGGGGCATTGAAGCTTTCTTT. The rearrangement links TRBV18 to TRBJ1-1, with 8 bases aligning to TRBD1. The CDR3 is 14 residues long. V was clipped by 3 bases and J by 7 bases; unmatched bases: 7. Germline CDR1 KGHSH, CDR2 LQKENI.